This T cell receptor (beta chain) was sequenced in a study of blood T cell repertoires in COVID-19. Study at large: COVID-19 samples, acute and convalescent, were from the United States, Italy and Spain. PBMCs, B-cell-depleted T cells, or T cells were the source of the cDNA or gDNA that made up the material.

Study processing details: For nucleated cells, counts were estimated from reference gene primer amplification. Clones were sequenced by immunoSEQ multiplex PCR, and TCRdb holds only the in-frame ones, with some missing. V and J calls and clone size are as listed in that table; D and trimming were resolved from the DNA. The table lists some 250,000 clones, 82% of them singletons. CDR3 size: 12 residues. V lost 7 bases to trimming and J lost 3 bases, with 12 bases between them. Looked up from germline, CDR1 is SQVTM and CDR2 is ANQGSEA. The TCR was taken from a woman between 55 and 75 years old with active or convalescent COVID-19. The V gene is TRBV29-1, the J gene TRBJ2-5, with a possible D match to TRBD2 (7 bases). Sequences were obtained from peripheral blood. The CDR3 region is CSARGAEETQYF. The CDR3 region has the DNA TGCAGCGCCCGGGGGGCCGAAGAGACCCAGTACTTC.